The rows below give T cell receptor beta chains drawn from one sample of a study of cytomegalovirus exposure and HLA in healthy donors. The data were produced by immunoSEQ multiplex PCR, yet TCRdb's version contains in-frame clones alone and is incomplete. Here the sample spans about 54,000 clones, 82% being singletons. Sequencing was performed on PBMCs. The receptors come from a woman under 30 in good health and CMV-seronegative. Each CDR3 is given with its conserved first and last residue. The order of the fields is D gene, J gene, V gene, clone size, CDR3 protein, CDR3 DNA. D genes are given only for firm matches. A clone size is listed for some rows: how often the clone was seen (once, few, many), or a class if it is expanded.

>NA|TRBJ2-7|TRBV9|NA
CASSVEGRVDEQYF
TGTGCCAGCAGCGTAGAAGGCAGGGTGGACGAGCAGTACTTC
>TRBD2|TRBJ2-1|TRBV5-4|NA
CASSLWLAGGASDEQFF
TGTGCCAGCAGCTTGTGGCTAGCGGGAGGGGCGTCCGATGAGCAGTTCTTC
>TRBD2|TRBJ2-2|TRBV27|NA
CASSYGRATGELFF
TGTGCCAGCAGTTACGGGAGGGCAACCGGGGAGCTGTTTTTT
>NA|TRBJ1-4|TRBV30|NA
CAWSIGLNEKLFF
TGTGCCTGGAGTATTGGACTAAATGAAAAACTGTTTTTT
>TRBD2|TRBJ2-1|TRBV27|few
CASSSGLAGVPHNEQFF
TGTGCCAGCAGTTCGGGACTAGCGGGAGTCCCCCACAATGAGCAGTTCTTC
>TRBD2|TRBJ2-1|TRBV5-5|NA
CASSGGTSNEQFF
TGTGCCAGCAGCGGGGGGACTAGCAATGAGCAGTTCTTC
>TRBD1|TRBJ2-7|TRBV7-9|NA
CASSLGQGVYEQYF
TGTGCCAGCAGCTTAGGACAGGGCGTCTACGAGCAGTACTTC
>NA|TRBJ2-6|TRBV29-1|NA
CSVGSGANGLTF
TGCAGCGTTGGTTCTGGGGCCAACGGCCTGACTTTC
>NA|TRBJ1-6|TRBV29-1|NA
CSVEEGGRGSPLHF
TGCAGCGTTGAAGAGGGGGGGCGCGGGTCACCCCTCCACTTT
>NA|TRBJ1-1|TRBV5-1|NA
CASSLGHLTNTEAFF
TGCGCCAGCAGCTTGGGACACCTAACTAACACTGAAGCTTTCTTT
>NA|TRBJ1-2|TRBV4-1|NA
CASSQESRGNYGYTF
TGCGCCAGCAGCCAAGAAAGCAGGGGAAACTATGGCTACACCTTC
>NA|TRBJ2-6|TRBV30|NA
CAWSPPFSSGANGLTF
TGTGCCTGGAGTCCCCCCTTTAGCTCTGGGGCCAACGGCCTGACTTTC
>NA|TRBJ2-6|TRBV27|NA
CASSISGANGLTF
TGTGCCAGCAGTATTTCTGGGGCCAACGGCCTGACTTTC
>NA|TRBJ1-6|TRBV5-1|few
CASSSGPPGISSSPLHF
TGCGCCAGCAGCTCAGGTCCCCCGGGAATTTCTAGTTCACCCCTCCACTTT
>NA|TRBJ1-2|TRBV7-2|NA
CASTGGGDGYTF
TGTGCCAGCACTGGGGGAGGGGATGGCTACACCTTC
>NA|TRBJ1-1|TRBV5-4|NA
CASSANRNTEAFF
TGTGCCAGCAGTGCAAACAGGAACACTGAAGCTTTCTTT
>TRBD1|TRBJ2-5|TRBV19|once
CASTNRKTGGAETQYF
TGTGCCAGTACCAATAGGAAGACAGGGGGCGCGGAGACCCAGTACTTC
>TRBD2|TRBJ2-6|TRBV9|NA
CASSGESGRASGANVLTF
TGTGCCAGCAGCGGGGAGAGCGGGAGGGCCTCTGGGGCCAACGTCCTGACTTTC
>NA|TRBJ2-5|TRBV7-3|NA
CASSLAGGIQETQYF
TGTGCCAGCAGCTTAGCGGGCGGGATCCAAGAGACCCAGTACTTC
>NA|TRBJ1-3|TRBV28|NA
CASSNRVTGNTIYF
TGTGCCAGCAGCAACAGGGTAACTGGAAACACCATATATTTT
>NA|TRBJ2-6|TRBV6-4|NA
CASSEISGANGLTF
TGTGCCAGCAGTGAAATCTCTGGGGCCAACGGCCTGACTTTC
>NA|TRBJ1-1|TRBV6-4|NA
CASSAEENTEAFF
TGTGCCAGCAGTGCCGAGGAGAACACTGAAGCTTTCTTT
>TRBD1|TRBJ1-2|TRBV7-9|NA
CASSLGRDRGSYTF
TGTGCCAGCAGCTTAGGCCGGGACAGGGGTAGCTACACCTTC
>TRBD2|TRBJ2-1|TRBV7-3|NA
CASSPTIAGRDNEQFF
TGTGCCAGCAGCCCTACCATAGCGGGACGGGACAATGAGCAGTTCTTC
>TRBD1|TRBJ1-2|TRBV5-1|once
CASSPTGSVRYGYTF
TGCGCCAGCAGCCCGACAGGGTCTGTGAGGTATGGCTACACCTTC
>NA|TRBJ2-5|TRBV15|NA
CATRQGLGSETQYF
TGTGCCACCAGGCAGGGTTTAGGCTCGGAGACCCAGTACTTC
>TRBD2|TRBJ2-3|TRBV6-1|NA
CAGSELAGGPDTQYF
TGTGCCGGCAGTGAGCTAGCGGGAGGGCCAGATACGCAGTATTTT
>TRBD2|TRBJ2-1|TRBV7-9|NA
CASSTPSRELPEGGFF
TGTGCCAGCAGCACCCCTTCGCGGGAGCTCCCAGAGGGTGGGTTCTTC
>TRBD2|TRBJ2-6|TRBV9|NA
CASSAGDPGANVLTF
TGCGCCAGCAGCGCGGGGGATCCTGGGGCCAACGTCCTGACTTTC
>NA|TRBJ2-7|TRBV30|NA
CAWSVAGGEQYF
TGTGCCTGGAGTGTAGCCGGGGGCGAGCAGTACTTC
>NA|TRBJ2-3|TRBV19|NA
CASSQQGGGTDTQYF
TGTGCCAGTAGTCAACAGGGAGGGGGCACAGATACGCAGTATTTT
>NA|TRBJ1-2|TRBV28|NA
CASSPAGRGRGYTF
TGTGCCAGCAGCCCCGCGGGCCGGGGTAGGGGCTACACCTTC
>NA|TRBJ2-7|TRBV28|NA
CASSKQGLDFYEQYF
TGTGCCAGCAGTAAACAGGGTCTAGATTTCTACGAGCAGTACTTC
>TRBD1|TRBJ2-6|TRBV30|NA
CAWSADRGPGANVLTF
TGTGCCTGGAGCGCGGACAGGGGGCCTGGGGCCAACGTCCTGACTTTC
>NA|TRBJ2-7|TRBV5-5|NA
CASSLASQGSYEQYF
TGTGCCAGCAGCTTGGCCAGTCAGGGCAGCTACGAGCAGTACTTC
>TRBD1|TRBJ1-2|TRBV5-4|NA
CASSTDRSYGYTF
TGTGCCAGCAGCACGGACAGGAGCTATGGCTACACCTTC
>NA|TRBJ1-5|TRBV28|NA
CASSFSARSGWGGQPQHF
TGTGCCAGCAGTTTTTCCGCCCGGTCAGGCTGGGGGGGTCAGCCCCAGCATTTT
>NA|TRBJ1-2|TRBV27|NA
CASSLKGATYGYTF
TGTGCCAGCAGTTTAAAAGGGGCCACCTATGGCTACACCTTC
>TRBD1|TRBJ1-4|TRBV5-1|NA
CASSLGQGSTNEKLFF
TGCGCCAGCAGCTTAGGACAGGGGTCAACTAATGAAAAACTGTTTTTT
>TRBD2|TRBJ2-1|TRBV19|NA
CASVGGSSYNEQFF
TGTGCTTCGGTCGGCGGGAGCTCCTACAATGAGCAGTTCTTC
>TRBD2|TRBJ2-1|TRBV6-4|few
CASSDRASGGDNEQFF
TGTGCCAGCAGTGACCGTGCCAGCGGGGGGGACAATGAGCAGTTCTTC
>NA|TRBJ2-1|TRBV5-8|few
CASSFGLARNEQFF
TGTGCCAGCAGCTTTGGGCTAGCGAGGAATGAGCAGTTCTTC
>NA|TRBJ2-5|TRBV5-1|NA
CASSLEGLETQYF
TGCGCCAGCAGCTTAGAAGGACTGGAGACCCAGTACTTC